Listed below are T cell receptor beta chains from one sample, sequenced in a study of cytomegalovirus exposure and HLA in healthy donors. Sequenced by immunoSEQ multiplex PCR; TCRdb stores in-frame clones only, minus some. The table shows some 170,000 clones, with just under 90% occurring only once. Sequencing used PBMCs. The receptors originated from a young man in good health and CMV-seropositive. Each CDR3 is given with its conserved first and last residue. A D gene is named only where the DNA matches it firmly. Only part of the rows carry a size: once, few, many, or a class if the clone is expanded.

length | J | V | D | size | DNA | CDR3
15 | TRBJ2-5 | TRBV5-1 | TRBD2 | - | TGCGCCAGCAGCTTGGGTAGCGGGTCCCAAGAGACCCAGTACTTC | CASSLGSGSQETQYF
15 | TRBJ2-1 | TRBV13 | TRBD2 | few | TGTGCCAGCAGCCGTAGCGGGAGGTCCCTCGGTGAGCAGTTCTTC | CASSRSGRSLGEQFF
13 | TRBJ2-4 | TRBV27 | - | - | TGTGCCAGCAGACTTTACAGGGAGAGCATTCAGTACTTC | CASRLYRESIQYF
19 | TRBJ2-3 | TRBV10-1 | TRBD1 | - | TGCGCCAGCAGTGACCCGCTAAAACCCGGGACAGGGGGCAACGATACGCAGTATTTT | CASSDPLKPGTGGNDTQYF
17 | TRBJ2-7 | TRBV11-3 | TRBD1 | - | TGTGCCAGCAGCTTAGGCTTCTCCGGGACAGGGGCCTACGAGCAGTACTTC | CASSLGFSGTGAYEQYF
17 | TRBJ1-1 | TRBV5-6 | - | - | TGTGCCAGCAGCTTGAGAAGGGCGGGAGAATCGAACACTGAAGCTTTCTTT | CASSLRRAGESNTEAFF
14 | TRBJ2-1 | TRBV18 | - | - | TGTGCCAGCTCACCACCCACGGTGTACAATGAGCAGTTCTTC | CASSPPTVYNEQFF
13 | TRBJ2-2 | TRBV6-5 | - | - | TGTGCCAGCAGACCAAAACAGGTCGGGGAGCTGTTTTTT | CASRPKQVGELFF
14 | TRBJ2-1 | TRBV28 | - | - | TGTGCCAGCAGTTTCAGGGGTTCCTACAATGAGCAGTTCTTC | CASSFRGSYNEQFF
15 | TRBJ2-1 | TRBV7-8 | TRBD2 | - | TGTGCCAGCAGCGCCGCTAGCGGCTCCTACAATGAGCAGTTCTTC | CASSAASGSYNEQFF
14 | TRBJ1-4 | TRBV28 | - | - | TGTGCCAGCAGTCAGGGGAGCCTTAATGAAAAACTGTTTTTT | CASSQGSLNEKLFF
15 | TRBJ2-1 | TRBV19 | TRBD2 | - | TGTGCCAGTAGTGCTGGGACTAGCGTATACAATGAGCAGTTCTTC | CASSAGTSVYNEQFF
15 | TRBJ2-7 | TRBV5-6 | - | - | TGTGCCAGCAGCTTGCTACCGGGAAGCTCCTACGAGCAGTACTTC | CASSLLPGSSYEQYF
13 | TRBJ2-7 | TRBV28 | - | - | TGTGCCAGCAGTCCTGCCAGTACCTACGAGCAGTACTTC | CASSPASTYEQYF
16 | TRBJ1-1 | TRBV25-1 | TRBD1 | - | TGTGCCAGCAGTGAATTCCTCGACAGGGGAAACGCTGAAGCTTTCTTT | CASSEFLDRGNAEAFF